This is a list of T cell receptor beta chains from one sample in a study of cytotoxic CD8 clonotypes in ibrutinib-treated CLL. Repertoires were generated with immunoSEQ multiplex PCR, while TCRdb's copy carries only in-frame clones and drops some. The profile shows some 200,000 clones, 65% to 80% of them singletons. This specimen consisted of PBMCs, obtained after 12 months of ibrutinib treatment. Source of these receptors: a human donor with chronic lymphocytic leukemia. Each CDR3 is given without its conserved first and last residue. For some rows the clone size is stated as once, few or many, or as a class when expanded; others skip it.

CDR3aa: ASSIALTSSGNTIY; v_gene: TRBV19; j_gene: TRBJ1-3; abundance: .
CDR3aa: ASSPGQTEKLF; v_gene: TRBV19; j_gene: TRBJ1-4; abundance: .
CDR3aa: ASSYGREYGYT; v_gene: TRBV6-5; j_gene: TRBJ1-2; abundance: .
CDR3aa: ASSFGGSQAF; v_gene: TRBV11-1; j_gene: TRBJ1-1; abundance: .
CDR3aa: ASSSGQGNSPLH; v_gene: TRBV6-5; j_gene: TRBJ1-6; abundance: .
CDR3aa: ASSWTGNTGELF; v_gene: TRBV5-1; j_gene: TRBJ2-2; abundance: .
CDR3aa: ASSSLGMTQY; v_gene: TRBV7-2; j_gene: TRBJ2-3; abundance: .
CDR3aa: ATNTRQGGTDTQY; v_gene: TRBV18; j_gene: TRBJ2-3; abundance: .
CDR3aa: SVASGQGNQPQH; v_gene: TRBV29-1; j_gene: TRBJ1-5; abundance: .
CDR3aa: AISDPGLAASYEQY; v_gene: TRBV10-3; j_gene: TRBJ2-7; abundance: .
CDR3aa: ASSLARWESYEQY; v_gene: TRBV5-1; j_gene: TRBJ2-7; abundance: .
CDR3aa: ASSPMDRGWVKLF; v_gene: TRBV18; j_gene: TRBJ1-4; abundance: .
CDR3aa: ASATAGGGYGYT; v_gene: TRBV2; j_gene: TRBJ1-2; abundance: .
CDR3aa: ASTESETQY; v_gene: TRBV6-1; j_gene: TRBJ2-5; abundance: once
CDR3aa: AIRGDSSGSYEQY; v_gene: TRBV10-3; j_gene: TRBJ2-7; abundance: .
CDR3aa: ASSLATDFAGATQY; v_gene: TRBV7-9; j_gene: TRBJ2-5; abundance: .
CDR3aa: SGGDGLPSGNTIY; v_gene: TRBV29-1; j_gene: TRBJ1-3; abundance: .
CDR3aa: ASSFSQAPYGYT; v_gene: TRBV28; j_gene: TRBJ1-2; abundance: .
CDR3aa: ASSVEWGNTIY; v_gene: TRBV9; j_gene: TRBJ1-3; abundance: .
CDR3aa: ASSIVDRGQSNQPQH; v_gene: TRBV19; j_gene: TRBJ1-5; abundance: .
CDR3aa: ASSPRETSGLAREQF; v_gene: TRBV18; j_gene: TRBJ2-1; abundance: .
CDR3aa: ASSSQGGLNTEAF; v_gene: TRBV19; j_gene: TRBJ1-1; abundance: .
CDR3aa: ASSDSTGVGANVLT; v_gene: TRBV6-4; j_gene: TRBJ2-6; abundance: .
CDR3aa: ASSSEDNSNQPQH; v_gene: TRBV7-2; j_gene: TRBJ1-5; abundance: .
CDR3aa: ASNSRGGSLQPQH; v_gene: TRBV19; j_gene: TRBJ1-5; abundance: .
CDR3aa: AWSVQGEGKLF; v_gene: TRBV30; j_gene: TRBJ1-4; abundance: .
CDR3aa: ASSPRGGQVGELF; v_gene: TRBV7-2; j_gene: TRBJ2-2; abundance: .
CDR3aa: ASSHLSGRHNEQF; v_gene: TRBV4-1; j_gene: TRBJ2-1; abundance: .